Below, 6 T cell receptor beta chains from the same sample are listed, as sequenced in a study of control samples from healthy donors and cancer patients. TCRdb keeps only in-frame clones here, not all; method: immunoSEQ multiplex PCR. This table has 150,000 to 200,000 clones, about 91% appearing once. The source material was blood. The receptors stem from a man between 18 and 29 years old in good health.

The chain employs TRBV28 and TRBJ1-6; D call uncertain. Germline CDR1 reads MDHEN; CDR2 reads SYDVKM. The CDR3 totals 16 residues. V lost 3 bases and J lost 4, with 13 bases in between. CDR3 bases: TGTGCCAGCAGTTTGCCTCAACGCATATATAATTCACCCCTCCACTTT. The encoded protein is CASSLPQRIYNSPLHF.

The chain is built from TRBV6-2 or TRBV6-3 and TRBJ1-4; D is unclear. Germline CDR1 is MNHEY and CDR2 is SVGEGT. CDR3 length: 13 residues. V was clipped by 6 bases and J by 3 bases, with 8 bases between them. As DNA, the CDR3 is TGTGCCAGCAGCCGAGGGCCTAATGAAAAACTGTTTTTT. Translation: CASSRGPNEKLFF.

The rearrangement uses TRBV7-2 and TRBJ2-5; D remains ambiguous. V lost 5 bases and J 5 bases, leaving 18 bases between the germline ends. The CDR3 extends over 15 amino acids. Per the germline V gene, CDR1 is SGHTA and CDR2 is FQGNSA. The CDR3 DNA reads TGTGCCAGCAGCCCGACGTCCGTGTATGGGGAGACCCAGTACTTC. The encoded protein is CASSPTSVYGETQYF.

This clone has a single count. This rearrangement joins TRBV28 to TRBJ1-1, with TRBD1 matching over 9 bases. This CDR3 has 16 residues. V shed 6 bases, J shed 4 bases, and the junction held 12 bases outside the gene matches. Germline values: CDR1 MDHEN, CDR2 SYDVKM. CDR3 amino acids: CASRGPPGQGVTEAFF. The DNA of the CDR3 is TGTGCCAGCAGGGGGCCCCCGGGACAGGGTGTCACTGAAGCTTTCTTT.

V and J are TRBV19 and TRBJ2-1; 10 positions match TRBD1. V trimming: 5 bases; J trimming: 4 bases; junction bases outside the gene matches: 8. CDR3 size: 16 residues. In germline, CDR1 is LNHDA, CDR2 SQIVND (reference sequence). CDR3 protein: CASSLWGQGRYNEQFF. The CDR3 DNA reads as TGTGCCAGTAGTCTCTGGGGACAGGGGCGATACAATGAGCAGTTCTTC.

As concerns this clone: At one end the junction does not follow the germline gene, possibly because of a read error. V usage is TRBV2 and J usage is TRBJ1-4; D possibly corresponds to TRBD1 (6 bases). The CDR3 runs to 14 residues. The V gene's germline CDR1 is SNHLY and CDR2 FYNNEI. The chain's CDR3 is CASSEALVRGHLTF. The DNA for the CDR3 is TGTGCCAGCAGTGAAGCGCTAGTAAGGGGACATCTTACTTTT.